This TCR beta chain emerged from a study of shared clonotypes between healthy human individuals. With 3 bases clipped from V and 3 bases from J, the junction kept 7 bases outside the gene matches. The CDR3 has 15 residues. Per the germline V gene, CDR1 is SEHNR and CDR2 is FQNEAQ (reference sequence). Study processing details: From ImmunoSEQ came sequences covering only the junction and carrying no quality scores, so filtering differed. TCRdb's copy holds only in-frame clones and misses some; the assay was immunoSEQ multiplex PCR. V and J calls plus clone size are reproduced from that table; the DNA served to infer D and trimming. The sample has over a million clones; 70% to 80% are singletons.

The sequence was collected from a young man in good health. Some clones in this sample may be carry-over from other donors' samples. Sample: memory CD4+ T cells from PBMCs. Sample subset: CD45RA-negative fraction. The genes are TRBV7-9 and TRBJ1-2; 7 bases match TRBD1. The CDR3 nucleotides read TGTGCCAGCAGCTTGGTAGGGGGCGAAGACTATGGCTACACCTTC. Amino acids: CASSLVGGEDYGYTF.